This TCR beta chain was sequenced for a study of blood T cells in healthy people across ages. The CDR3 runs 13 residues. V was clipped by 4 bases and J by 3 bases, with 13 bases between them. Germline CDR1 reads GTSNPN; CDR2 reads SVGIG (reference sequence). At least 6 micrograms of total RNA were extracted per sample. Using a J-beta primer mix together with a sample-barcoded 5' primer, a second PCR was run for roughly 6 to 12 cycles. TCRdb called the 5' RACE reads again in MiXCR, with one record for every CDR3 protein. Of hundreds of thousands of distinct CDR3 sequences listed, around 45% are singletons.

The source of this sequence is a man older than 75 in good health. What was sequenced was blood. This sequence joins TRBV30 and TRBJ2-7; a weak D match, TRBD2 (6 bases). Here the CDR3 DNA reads TGTGCCTGGATCCCTGCGGGGAGCTACGAGCAGTACTTC. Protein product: CAWIPAGSYEQYF.